This TCR beta chain comes out of a study of vaccination and CD4 T cells after COVID-19. Study summary: The post-vaccine samples came a median roughly 70 days after dose two (range 14 to 241). The authors used overlapping spike peptides from SARS-CoV-2, HCoV-NL63, HCoV-OC43 and HCoV-229E to stimulate cells.

The treatment is: approximately 11-day PBMC culture with coronavirus spike peptide pools or control peptides (ViraFEST assay). V was pared by 0 bases and J by 6 bases, with 0 bases of the junction left unmatched. CDR3 length: 15 amino acids. Per the germline V gene, CDR1 is KGHSH and CDR2 is LQKENI. This clonotype has only a few counts. Its antigen is not identified. Oncomine TCR Beta short-read sequencing was applied to DNA from cultured CD4+ T cells. From CD4+ T cells that had been cultured, genomic DNA was extracted. In TCRdb, the PCR reads were re-called with MiXCR into one record per CDR3 protein. Here the sample spans about 2,000 distinct CDR3 sequences, about half being singletons.

The V call is TRBV18, the J call TRBJ1-6; 9 bases are shared with TRBD1. The TCR was taken from a human donor who had recovered from COVID-19. This material consisted of CD4+ T cells from blood, cultured in vitro, taken after SARS-CoV-2 vaccination. Written as DNA, the CDR3 is TGTGCCAGCTCACCACCGACAGGGGGTAATTCACCCCTCCACTTT. Translated: CASSPPTGGNSPLHF.